This entry lists 6 T cell receptor beta chains sequenced from one sample in a study of cytomegalovirus exposure and HLA in healthy donors. Clones were sequenced by immunoSEQ multiplex PCR, and TCRdb holds only the in-frame ones, with some missing. The table has 100,000 to 150,000 clones, approximately 89% seen once. The source material was PBMCs. The receptors shown here come from a man aged 25-45 years in good health and CMV-seronegative.

The rearrangement joins TRBV5-6 to TRBJ2-1; D is possibly TRBD2 (6 bases). The V and J ends lost 0 bases and 9 bases respectively, with 13 bases between them. This CDR3 is 14 amino acids long. Germline lookup yields CDR1 SGHDT and CDR2 YYEEEE. The CDR3 is CASSLAGDRGEQFF. DNA for the CDR3: TGTGCCAGCAGCTTGGCGGGGGACCGGGGTGAGCAGTTCTTC.

The V gene is TRBV7-2, the J gene TRBJ1-2, with a weak D call TRBD1 (5 bases). Trimming took off 5 bases at V and 4 bases at J, with 8 bases between the two ends. Germline V CDR1 and CDR2: SGHTA, FQGNSA. The CDR3 totals 12 residues. The DNA of the CDR3 is TGTGCCAGCAGCCCTCAGGGCTATGGCTACACCTTC. Translated, it gives CASSPQGYGYTF.

The rearrangement uses TRBV5-6 and TRBJ1-2, with a weak D call TRBD1 (6 bases). The CDR3 has 15 residues. Germline CDR1 SGHDT, CDR2 YYEEEE. The V end was cut by 5 bases, the J end by 0 bases, with 14 bases between. The CDR3 region has the DNA TGTGCCAGCAGAACAGGGATTATTTCTAACTATGGCTACACCTTC. Amino acid sequence: CASRTGIISNYGYTF.

The V and J genes are TRBV10-1 and TRBJ2-5; 7 nucleotides agree with TRBD2. V was clipped by 3 bases and J by 0 bases; unmatched bases: 1. Germline V CDR1 and CDR2: WNHNN, SYGVQD (reference sequence). The CDR3 length is 14 residues. CDR3 amino acids: CASSDGGYQETQYF. The CDR3 DNA sequence: TGCGCCAGCAGTGACGGGGGGTACCAAGAGACCCAGTACTTC.

The chain has TRBV5-4 and TRBJ1-6; 9 bases line up with TRBD1. The CDR3 is made up of 17 amino acids. CDR1 and CDR2 from the germline V gene are SGHNT and YYREEE (reference sequence). With V trimmed by 4 bases and J by 9 bases, 14 bases remained unmatched. The CDR3 loop reads CASSQGGQGPSGSPLHF. CDR3 in DNA: TGTGCCAGCAGCCAGGGGGGACAGGGTCCTTCGGGTTCACCCCTCCACTTT.

The chain is built from TRBV7-9 and TRBJ2-3, with D unresolved. Germline CDR1 is SEHNR and CDR2 is FQNEAQ (reference sequence). V dropped 4 bases and J dropped 3 bases, with 11 bases sitting between them. This CDR3 spans 14 amino acids. The CDR3 spells CASSSDPRTDTQYF. The CDR3 nucleotides are TGTGCCAGCAGCTCGGATCCTAGGACAGATACGCAGTATTTT.